A selection of T cell receptor beta chains follows, all from one sample in a study of shared clonotypes between healthy human individuals. Sequenced by immunoSEQ multiplex PCR; TCRdb stores in-frame clones only, minus some. This sample has roughly 2 million clones, with approximately 95% found just once. Source material: naive CD4+ T cells sorted from blood. The source of these receptors is a man aged 18 to 29 in good health. CDR3s include the opening cysteine and the closing phenylalanine or tryptophan. A D gene is named only where the DNA matches it firmly. The size field is filled for only some rows; it gives once, few, many or a size class.

TRBJ2-2,-,TRBV10-3,-,CAISDRASQGTGELFF,TGTGCCATCAGTGATCGTGCCAGTCAAGGCACCGGGGAGCTGTTTTTT
TRBJ2-5,-,TRBV25-1,-,CASSESGVGWGETQYF,TGTGCCAGCAGTGAATCCGGAGTAGGGTGGGGAGAGACCCAGTACTTC
TRBJ1-6,-,TRBV9,-,CASSGRVGGLGSPLHF,TGTGCCAGCAGCGGACGAGTTGGCGGACTAGGTTCACCCCTCCACTTT
TRBJ2-1,TRBD2,TRBV7-8,-,CASSTRLAGAYNEQFF,TGTGCCAGCAGCACAAGACTAGCGGGCGCTTACAATGAGCAGTTCTTC
TRBJ2-3,TRBD2,TRBV7-3,-,CASSDTSGGGTDTQYF,TGTGCCAGCAGCGATACTAGCGGGGGAGGTACAGATACGCAGTATTTT
TRBJ1-5,-,TRBV6-6,-,CASSQNGGDQPQHF,TGTGCCAGCAGCCAAAATGGGGGAGATCAGCCCCAGCATTTT
TRBJ1-1,TRBD1,TRBV2,-,CASSEDRVNTEAFF,TGTGCCAGCAGCGAAGACAGGGTGAACACTGAAGCTTTCTTT
TRBJ2-1,-,TRBV5-5,-,CASSLGGFDEQFF,TGTGCCAGCAGCTTGGGAGGGTTTGATGAGCAGTTCTTC
TRBJ2-5,TRBD2,TRBV4-2,-,CASSPRDYTQETQYF,TGTGCCAGCAGCCCCCGGGACTACACACAAGAGACCCAGTACTTC
TRBJ1-5,-,TRBV7-9,-,CASSLRGTNQPQHF,TGTGCCAGCAGCTTGAGAGGGACCAATCAGCCCCAGCATTTT
TRBJ2-3,TRBD1,TRBV7-8,-,CASSFDRGSTDTQYF,TGTGCCAGCAGCTTCGACAGGGGTAGCACAGATACGCAGTATTTT
TRBJ2-5,TRBD2,TRBV5-6,few,CASSLGLAGVQETQYF,TGTGCCAGCAGCTTGGGACTAGCGGGGGTCCAAGAGACCCAGTACTTC
TRBJ1-5,TRBD1,TRBV2,-,CASSAPGQGASQPQHF,TGTGCCAGCAGTGCTCCGGGACAGGGGGCCAGTCAGCCCCAGCATTTT
TRBJ2-3,-,TRBV6-6,-,CASSSRTASTDTQYF,TGTGCCAGCAGTTCTAGGACGGCTAGCACAGATACGCAGTATTTT
TRBJ2-7,TRBD1,TRBV6-1,-,CASSGQGGLSEQYF,TGTGCCAGCAGTGGACAGGGTGGTTTGAGCGAGCAGTACTTC
TRBJ2-5,-,TRBV27,-,CASSPTSRGETQYF,TGTGCCAGCAGTCCAACCTCTAGAGGGGAGACCCAGTACTTC
TRBJ2-7,-,TRBV7-8,-,CASSLKDATYEQYF,TGTGCCAGCAGCCTAAAGGATGCCACCTACGAGCAGTACTTC
TRBJ2-1,TRBD2,TRBV7-9,-,CASSPKGSGGDNEQFF,TGTGCCAGCAGCCCTAAAGGTAGCGGGGGGGACAATGAGCAGTTCTTC
TRBJ2-3,-,TRBV18,-,CASSPPMGFGDTQYF,TGTGCCAGCTCACCACCTATGGGGTTCGGAGATACGCAGTATTTT
TRBJ2-2,-,TRBV6-1,-,CASSEVNFTGELFF,TGTGCCAGCAGTGAAGTAAACTTCACCGGGGAGCTGTTTTTT
TRBJ2-3,-,TRBV7-3,once,CASSFQGFGTDTQYF,TGTGCCAGCAGCTTCCAGGGATTTGGTACAGATACGCAGTATTTT
TRBJ1-2,TRBD1,TRBV29-1,-,CSGVGDSSRGYTF,TGCAGCGGCGTGGGGGACAGCTCGCGAGGCTACACCTTC
TRBJ1-4,-,TRBV5-1,-,CASSFGPGVANEKLFF,TGCGCCAGCAGCTTCGGACCAGGGGTAGCTAATGAAAAACTGTTTTTT
TRBJ2-3,TRBD2,TRBV7-2,-,CASSLRLAGDADTQYF,TGTGCCAGCAGCCTCCGACTAGCCGGAGACGCAGATACGCAGTATTTT
TRBJ1-2,-,TRBV2,once,CASSEEGVRSRTNYGYTF,TGTGCCAGCAGTGAAGAAGGGGTCAGGTCGCGAACTAACTATGGCTACACCTTC
TRBJ1-1,-,TRBV7-9,-,CASSLADRLNTEAFF,TGTGCCAGCAGCTTAGCGGACAGATTGAACACTGAAGCTTTCTTT
TRBJ2-1,-,TRBV7-6,-,CASSLVGVNEQFF,TGTGCCAGCAGCTTAGTAGGGGTCAATGAGCAGTTCTTC